The rows below give T cell receptor beta chains drawn from one sample of a study of cytomegalovirus exposure and HLA in healthy donors. Generated by immunoSEQ multiplex PCR, the TCRdb table keeps only in-frame clones and is missing some. The sample lists 75,000 to 95,000 clones; about three fifths were seen once. Sequenced: PBMCs. These receptors all come from a man aged 30-40 years in good health and CMV-seronegative. The CDR3 runs from the conserved cysteine through the conserved F or W. Fields, in order: CDR3 protein, clone size, J gene, D gene, V gene. A D gene is named only where the DNA matches it firmly. Not every row has a clone size; where given, it reads once, few, many or a size class.

CDR3aa: CASSQTRSNQPQHF; abundance: NA; j_gene: TRBJ1-5; d_gene: NA; v_gene: TRBV6-5
CDR3aa: CASSHSGGNTDTQYF; abundance: NA; j_gene: TRBJ2-3; d_gene: TRBD2; v_gene: TRBV7-9
CDR3aa: CASSSSGAANTGELFF; abundance: NA; j_gene: TRBJ2-2; d_gene: NA; v_gene: TRBV27
CDR3aa: CASSSFSGPQHF; abundance: NA; j_gene: TRBJ1-5; d_gene: NA; v_gene: TRBV7-6
CDR3aa: CASSVDSNYGYTF; abundance: NA; j_gene: TRBJ1-2; d_gene: NA; v_gene: TRBV9
CDR3aa: CASSLGLATDLTQPQHF; abundance: once; j_gene: TRBJ1-5; d_gene: NA; v_gene: TRBV7-2
CDR3aa: CASSYSTLRPGVNTF; abundance: NA; j_gene: TRBJ1-2; d_gene: NA; v_gene: TRBV6-5
CDR3aa: CASSLNSDYGYTF; abundance: NA; j_gene: TRBJ1-2; d_gene: NA; v_gene: TRBV11-2
CDR3aa: CASSYSQGSRGEQYF; abundance: few; j_gene: TRBJ2-7; d_gene: NA; v_gene: TRBV27
CDR3aa: CASSLPGLTADTQYF; abundance: few; j_gene: TRBJ2-3; d_gene: TRBD2; v_gene: TRBV5-1
CDR3aa: CASSSGSFYGYTF; abundance: NA; j_gene: TRBJ1-2; d_gene: NA; v_gene: TRBV5-5
CDR3aa: CASGTQNNYGYTF; abundance: NA; j_gene: TRBJ1-2; d_gene: NA; v_gene: TRBV12-5
CDR3aa: CAISESIFGAETQYF; abundance: few; j_gene: TRBJ2-5; d_gene: NA; v_gene: TRBV10-3
CDR3aa: CASSFLGANNEQFF; abundance: NA; j_gene: TRBJ2-1; d_gene: NA; v_gene: TRBV7-9
CDR3aa: CASSIAVLHEQYF; abundance: NA; j_gene: TRBJ2-7; d_gene: NA; v_gene: TRBV21-1
CDR3aa: CASSDFPRRESDTQYF; abundance: NA; j_gene: TRBJ2-3; d_gene: NA; v_gene: TRBV6-1
CDR3aa: CASTISSGRAPEQFF; abundance: few; j_gene: TRBJ2-1; d_gene: TRBD2; v_gene: TRBV7-9
CDR3aa: CASSQVPAGFQETQYF; abundance: NA; j_gene: TRBJ2-5; d_gene: TRBD2; v_gene: TRBV14
CDR3aa: CASSQVHWGGDYNEQFF; abundance: NA; j_gene: TRBJ2-1; d_gene: TRBD2; v_gene: TRBV4-3
CDR3aa: CASSFRETGELFF; abundance: few; j_gene: TRBJ2-2; d_gene: NA; v_gene: TRBV7-8
CDR3aa: CASSPWGGNQPQHF; abundance: NA; j_gene: TRBJ1-5; d_gene: NA; v_gene: TRBV5-6
CDR3aa: CASSPEAFLAKNIQYF; abundance: NA; j_gene: TRBJ2-4; d_gene: NA; v_gene: TRBV4-3
CDR3aa: CASSGRDRGTTEAFF; abundance: few; j_gene: TRBJ1-1; d_gene: TRBD1; v_gene: TRBV6-1
CDR3aa: CASSEGGLGELFF; abundance: few; j_gene: TRBJ2-2; d_gene: NA; v_gene: TRBV9
CDR3aa: CASSSRLAGGPDTQYF; abundance: once; j_gene: TRBJ2-3; d_gene: TRBD2; v_gene: TRBV11-2
CDR3aa: CSVAALAGLNEQFF; abundance: few; j_gene: TRBJ2-1; d_gene: TRBD2; v_gene: TRBV29-1
CDR3aa: CSVASGSYGYTF; abundance: few; j_gene: TRBJ1-2; d_gene: NA; v_gene: TRBV29-1
CDR3aa: CASSPNSGRSYNEQFF; abundance: once; j_gene: TRBJ2-1; d_gene: TRBD2; v_gene: TRBV7-8
CDR3aa: CASSVDSGSGFYEQYF; abundance: NA; j_gene: TRBJ2-7; d_gene: TRBD2; v_gene: TRBV9
CDR3aa: CAISENTWVGVGEAFF; abundance: once; j_gene: TRBJ1-1; d_gene: NA; v_gene: TRBV10-3
CDR3aa: CASSQLAGGGTDTQYF; abundance: NA; j_gene: TRBJ2-3; d_gene: TRBD2; v_gene: TRBV6-6
CDR3aa: CASSPQGSGTEAFF; abundance: NA; j_gene: TRBJ1-1; d_gene: NA; v_gene: TRBV7-3
CDR3aa: CASSSLGGGEGGEQFF; abundance: once; j_gene: TRBJ2-1; d_gene: TRBD2; v_gene: TRBV28
CDR3aa: CASSLGLPTDTQYF; abundance: NA; j_gene: TRBJ2-3; d_gene: TRBD2; v_gene: TRBV7-2
CDR3aa: CSALRGYGYTF; abundance: NA; j_gene: TRBJ1-2; d_gene: NA; v_gene: TRBV20-1
CDR3aa: CASSLVSSGKETQYF; abundance: NA; j_gene: TRBJ2-5; d_gene: TRBD2; v_gene: TRBV7-2
CDR3aa: CASSYPGTGSNQPQHF; abundance: few; j_gene: TRBJ1-5; d_gene: TRBD1; v_gene: TRBV6-6
CDR3aa: CASSLTTPGGKNIQYF; abundance: NA; j_gene: TRBJ2-4; d_gene: NA; v_gene: TRBV7-3
CDR3aa: CASVLNREGKQYF; abundance: NA; j_gene: TRBJ2-7; d_gene: NA; v_gene: TRBV28
CDR3aa: CASSPSGTGGRGEQYF; abundance: NA; j_gene: TRBJ2-7; d_gene: TRBD1; v_gene: TRBV11-1
CDR3aa: CASSGGAEAFF; abundance: NA; j_gene: TRBJ1-1; d_gene: NA; v_gene: TRBV7-9